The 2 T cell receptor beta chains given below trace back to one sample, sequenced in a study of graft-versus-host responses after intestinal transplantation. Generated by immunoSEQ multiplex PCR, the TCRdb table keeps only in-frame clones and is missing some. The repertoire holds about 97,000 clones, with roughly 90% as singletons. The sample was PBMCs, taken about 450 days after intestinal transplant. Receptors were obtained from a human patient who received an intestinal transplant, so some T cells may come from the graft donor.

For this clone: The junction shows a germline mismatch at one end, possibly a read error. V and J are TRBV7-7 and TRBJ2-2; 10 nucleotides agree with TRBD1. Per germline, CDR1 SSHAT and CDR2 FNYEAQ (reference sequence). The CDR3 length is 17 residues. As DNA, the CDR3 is TGTGCTAGCAGCTTAGCGGCCGGGACAGGGGATCCCGGGGAGCTGTTTTTT. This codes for CASSLAAGTGDPGELFF.

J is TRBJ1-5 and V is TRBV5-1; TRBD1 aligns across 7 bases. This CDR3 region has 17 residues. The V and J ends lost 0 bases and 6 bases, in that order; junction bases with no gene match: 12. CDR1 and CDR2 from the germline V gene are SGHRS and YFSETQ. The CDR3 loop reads CASSLGPAQGGGQPQHF. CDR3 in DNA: TGCGCCAGCAGCTTGGGCCCCGCGCAGGGGGGAGGTCAGCCCCAGCATTTT. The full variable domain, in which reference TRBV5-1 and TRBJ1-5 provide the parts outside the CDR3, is KAGVTQTPRYLIKTRGQQVTLSCSPISGHRSVSWYQQTPGQGLQFLFEYFSETQRNKGNFPGRFSGRQFSNSRSEMNVSTLELGDSALYLCASSLGPAQGGGQPQHFGDGTRLSIL.